These 12 T cell receptor beta chains were all obtained from the same sample, sequenced in a study of blood T cell repertoires in COVID-19. Here immunoSEQ multiplex PCR was the method, and the copy in TCRdb shows in-frame clones only, minus some. The sample shows 100,000 to 150,000 clones, around 83% of them seen only once. The sequenced sample consisted of peripheral blood. These receptors were collected from a man between 60 and 75 years old with acute or convalescent COVID-19.

The J gene is TRBJ2-7, the V gene TRBV3-1 (or the pseudogene TRBV3-2), with 10 bases aligning to TRBD2. CDR1 is LGHDT, CDR2 YNNKEL, per germline (reference sequence). The CDR3 loop spans 17 amino acids. V trimming: 1 base; J trimming: 5 bases; junction bases outside the gene matches: 11. The CDR3 loop is CASSQGRAGGPRDEQYF. CDR3 in DNA: TGTGCCAGCAGCCAAGGACGAGCGGGAGGGCCTAGGGACGAGCAGTACTTC.

The V gene is TRBV7-3, the J gene TRBJ1-4; unclear D gene. There are 13 residues in the CDR3. The V gene lost 0 bases and the J gene lost 6 bases, with 5 bases spanning the gap. The germline CDR1 and CDR2 sequences are SGHTA and FQGTGA. CDR3 sequence (DNA): TGTGCCAGCAGCTTAACCCCTTATGAAAAACTGTTTTTT. It yields the protein CASSLTPYEKLFF.

The chain couples TRBV28 to TRBJ1-2; 8 bases are a match to TRBD1. The CDR3 has 16 residues. Germline V gene data show CDR1 as MDHEN and CDR2 as SYDVKM. The ends lost 4 bases at V and 2 bases at J; junction bases unmatched: 9. DNA of the CDR3: TGTGCCAGCAGTTCAGGGGGCGCAGGACGGAACTATGGCTACACCTTC. Its translation: CASSSGGAGRNYGYTF.

The chain couples TRBV30 to TRBJ1-1; D perhaps matches TRBD1 (5 bases). Trimming cost V 3 bases and J 7 bases, with 9 bases left between them. CDR3 length equals 11 residues. From germline, CDR1 is GTSNPN and CDR2 SVGIG (reference sequence). The CDR3, as DNA: TGTGCCTGGAGCGACAGACTTGAAGCTTTCTTT. It yields the protein CAWSDRLEAFF.

The V call is TRBV10-2, the J call TRBJ2-7, with D possibly being TRBD2 (7 bases). This CDR3 has 13 residues. Germline CDR1 WSHSY, CDR2 SAAADI. Between the trimmed V and J ends, which lost 9 bases and 2 bases, there was a span of 14 bases. The CDR3 coding sequence is TGCGCCAGTTCCAAGGGGGGGACCTACGAGCAGTACTTC. Its protein product is CASSKGGTYEQYF.

The sample holds a few counts of this clone. V usage is TRBV28 and J usage is TRBJ1-4; D is undetermined. V shed 5 bases and J shed 6 bases, with 7 bases lying between them. Germline assignment: CDR1 MDHEN and CDR2 SYDVKM. CDR3 length: 12 residues. CDR3: CASSVPHEKLFF. The CDR3 nucleotides read TGTGCCAGCAGTGTCCCTCATGAAAAACTGTTTTTT.

The chain joins TRBV21-1 to TRBJ2-2; the table's D call of TRBD2 was not tested on the DNA. TRBV21-1 is given as a pseudogene. This CDR3 has 17 amino acids. This CDR3 reads CASSKEGSGRAAGELFF. Written as DNA, the CDR3 is TGTGCCAGCAGCAAAGAGGGTAGCGGGAGAGCGGCCGGGGAGCTGTTTTTT.

The V call is TRBV5-1, the J call TRBJ2-5, with 7 bases lining up with TRBD2. Trimming at V came to 4 bases and at J to 0 bases, leaving 12 bases not matched to a gene. The CDR3 runs 17 residues. Germline V lookup: CDR1 SGHRS, CDR2 YFSETQ. The CDR3 is CASSPRMASGYQETQYF. CDR3 in DNA: TGCGCCAGCAGCCCACGGATGGCTAGCGGCTACCAAGAGACCCAGTACTTC.

The V gene is TRBV28, the J gene TRBJ1-5; no clear D gene. The length of the CDR3 is 13 residues. Looked up from germline, CDR1 is MDHEN and CDR2 is SYDVKM. V was trimmed by 3 bases and J by 5 bases, leaving 8 bases between them. CDR3 region: CASSFTDDQPQHF. CDR3 DNA sequence: TGTGCCAGCAGTTTCACAGATGATCAGCCCCAGCATTTT.

With respect to this clone: Other nucleotide sequences in the sample specify the same CDR3. This chain uses TRBV7-2 with TRBJ2-5; a weak D match, TRBD2 (6 bases). Germline-derived CDR1 and CDR2 are SGHTA and FQGNSA. V was shortened by 2 bases and J by 2 bases, with 6 bases between the two germline ends. The CDR3 is made up of 13 amino acids. CDR3 amino acids: CASSLLAQETQYF. In DNA, the CDR3 is TGTGCCAGCAGCTTACTAGCGCAAGAGACCCAGTACTTC. The full variable domain, rest sourced from reference TRBV7-2 and TRBJ2-5, is GAGVSQSPSNKVTEKGKDVELRCDPISGHTALYWYRQSLGQGLEFLIYFQGNSAPDKSGLPSDRFSAERTGGSVSTLTIQRTQQEDSAVYLCASSLLAQETQYFGPGTRLLVL.

The chain employs TRBV9 and TRBJ2-5, with 7 bases identical to TRBD2. With V trimmed by 4 bases and J by 1 base, 4 bases remained unmatched. The germline V gene encodes CDR1 SGDLS and CDR2 YYNGEE. The CDR3 is 14 residues long. The CDR3: CASSQTSVQETQYF. The CDR3 bases are TGTGCCAGCAGCCAAACTAGCGTCCAAGAGACCCAGTACTTC.

The chain carries TRBV27 and TRBJ1-2, with D unresolved. Germline CDR1 and CDR2: MNHEY and SMNVEV (reference sequence). Trimming shortened V by 5 bases and J by 4 bases, and 11 bases separated the two germline ends. This CDR3 is built from 13 residues. In DNA form, the CDR3 reads TGTGCCAGCAGTCCCGGGTCGTTCTATGGCTACACCTTC. Residues: CASSPGSFYGYTF.